The following is a T cell receptor beta chain sequence with its context. The sample comes from a study of CD8 T cells in Susac syndrome. Reverse transcription of about 0.5 to 1 ug RNA was performed with random hexamers. TCRdb reanalysed the immunoSEQ multiplex PCR reads using MiXCR and keeps one entry per CDR3 protein. The sample includes 95,000 to 150,000 distinct CDR3 sequences, roughly 93% of them seen just once. The receptor was isolated from a human donor with multiple sclerosis. Sequencing used CD8+ T cells from PBMCs.

The CDR3, as DNA: TGTGCCAGCAGCCCTCAAGCGGGAGAGAATTACAATGAGCAGTTCTTC. Its translation: CASSPQAGENYNEQFF. V gene TRBV4-2 combines with J gene TRBJ2-1, with TRBD2 matching over 8 bases. Germline assignment: CDR1 LGHNA and CDR2 YNFKEQ. After removal of 4 bases from V and 4 bases from J, the junction contained 9 bases not matched to a gene. The CDR3 extends over 16 amino acids.